This T cell receptor (beta chain) stems from a study of tumor and adjacent non-tumor tissue in lung cancer. Looking at the study overall: Aged about 31 to 76 years, patients included 9 to 11 men and roughly 5 women with stage I to III disease. Study results and caveats: Significantly higher TCR diversity was found in tumor than normal lung. Shorter survival was associated with higher TCR diversity in tumors. Top 100 clones took a larger repertoire share in normal lung.

This sample's RNA came from whole unsorted tissue. The normal lung tissue was taken more than 3 cm from the tumor edge. This clonotype came up once. Its antigen is undetermined. In germline, CDR1 is WNHNN, CDR2 SYGVQD (reference sequence). CDR3 length: 14 residues. TCRbeta libraries were built with three rounds of nested PCR, modified from ARM-PCR. TCRdb analysed the multiplex PCR reads with MiXCR anew, one entry per CDR3 protein. The table lists 80,000 to 100,000 distinct CDR3 sequences, 80% of them singletons, with around 30% in the top ten. Material: distant non-tumor lung tissue. This TCR was recovered from a man aged 55 to 70 with small cell lung cancer. The V call is TRBV10-1, the J call TRBJ2-7; D may be TRBD2 (6 bases). DNA of the CDR3: TGCCCCGGCAGTGAAGGAGGGAGCCCTAACAAGCAGTACGTC. Protein: CPGSEGGSPNKQYV.